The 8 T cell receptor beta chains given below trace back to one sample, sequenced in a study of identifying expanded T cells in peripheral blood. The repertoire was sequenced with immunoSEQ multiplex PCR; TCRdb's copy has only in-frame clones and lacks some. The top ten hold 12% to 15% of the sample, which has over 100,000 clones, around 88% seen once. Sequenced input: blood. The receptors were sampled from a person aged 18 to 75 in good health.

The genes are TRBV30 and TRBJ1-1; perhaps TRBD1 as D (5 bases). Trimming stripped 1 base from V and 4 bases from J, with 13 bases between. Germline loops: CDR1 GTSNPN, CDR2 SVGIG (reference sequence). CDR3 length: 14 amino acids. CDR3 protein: CAWSATLGVTEAFF. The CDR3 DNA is TGTGCCTGGAGTGCGACCTTGGGGGTCACTGAAGCTTTCTTT.

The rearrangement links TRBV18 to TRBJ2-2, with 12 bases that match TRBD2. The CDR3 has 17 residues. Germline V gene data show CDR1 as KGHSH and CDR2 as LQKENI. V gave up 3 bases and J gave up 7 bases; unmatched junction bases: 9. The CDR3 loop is CASSPILTSGRHGELFF. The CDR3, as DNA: TGTGCCAGCTCACCCATACTGACTAGCGGGAGACACGGGGAGCTGTTTTTT.

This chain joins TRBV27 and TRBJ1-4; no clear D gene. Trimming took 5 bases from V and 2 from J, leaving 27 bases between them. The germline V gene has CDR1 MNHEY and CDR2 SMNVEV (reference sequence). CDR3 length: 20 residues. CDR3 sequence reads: CASSLQPPALKRGTNEKLFF. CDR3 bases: TGTGCCAGCAGTCTCCAACCGCCAGCGCTAAAACGTGGGACTAATGAAAAACTGTTTTTT.

The CDR3 DNA reads as TGTGCCACCAGCAGAGATCACGGGATCTACGAGCAGTACTTC. This encodes CATSRDHGIYEQYF. This chain joins TRBV15 and TRBJ2-7; the D gene is possibly TRBD2 (5 bases). The CDR3 extends over 14 amino acids. From germline, CDR1 is LNHNV and CDR2 YYDKDF (reference sequence). V dropped 0 bases and J dropped 3 bases, with 9 bases sitting between them.

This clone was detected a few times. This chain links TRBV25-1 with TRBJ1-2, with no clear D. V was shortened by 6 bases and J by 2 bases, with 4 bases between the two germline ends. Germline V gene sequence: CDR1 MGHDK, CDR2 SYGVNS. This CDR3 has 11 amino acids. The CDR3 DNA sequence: TGTGCCAGCAGCCTCAACTATGGCTACACCTTC. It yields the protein CASSLNYGYTF.

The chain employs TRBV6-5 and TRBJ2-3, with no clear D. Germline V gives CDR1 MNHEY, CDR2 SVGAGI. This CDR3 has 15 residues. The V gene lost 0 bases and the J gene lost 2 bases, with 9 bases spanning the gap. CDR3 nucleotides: TGTGCCAGCAGTTACTCTATCAGAAACACAGATACGCAGTATTTT. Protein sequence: CASSYSIRNTDTQYF.

This CDR3 reads CASSGQADYEQYF. CDR3 nucleotides: TGTGCCAGTAGTGGACAGGCCGACTACGAGCAGTACTTC. The genes are TRBV19 and TRBJ2-7; 7 nucleotides align to TRBD1. CDR3 length: 13 amino acids. Germline lookup yields CDR1 LNHDA and CDR2 SQIVND (reference sequence). Trimming at V came to 5 bases and at J to 3 bases, leaving 4 bases not matched to a gene.

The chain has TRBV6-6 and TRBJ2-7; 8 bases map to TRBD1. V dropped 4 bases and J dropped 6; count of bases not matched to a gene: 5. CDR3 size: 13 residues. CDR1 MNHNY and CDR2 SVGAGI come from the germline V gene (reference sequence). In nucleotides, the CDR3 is TGTGCCAGCAGTTCAGGACAGGGAGCCGAGCAGTACTTC. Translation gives CASSSGQGAEQYF.